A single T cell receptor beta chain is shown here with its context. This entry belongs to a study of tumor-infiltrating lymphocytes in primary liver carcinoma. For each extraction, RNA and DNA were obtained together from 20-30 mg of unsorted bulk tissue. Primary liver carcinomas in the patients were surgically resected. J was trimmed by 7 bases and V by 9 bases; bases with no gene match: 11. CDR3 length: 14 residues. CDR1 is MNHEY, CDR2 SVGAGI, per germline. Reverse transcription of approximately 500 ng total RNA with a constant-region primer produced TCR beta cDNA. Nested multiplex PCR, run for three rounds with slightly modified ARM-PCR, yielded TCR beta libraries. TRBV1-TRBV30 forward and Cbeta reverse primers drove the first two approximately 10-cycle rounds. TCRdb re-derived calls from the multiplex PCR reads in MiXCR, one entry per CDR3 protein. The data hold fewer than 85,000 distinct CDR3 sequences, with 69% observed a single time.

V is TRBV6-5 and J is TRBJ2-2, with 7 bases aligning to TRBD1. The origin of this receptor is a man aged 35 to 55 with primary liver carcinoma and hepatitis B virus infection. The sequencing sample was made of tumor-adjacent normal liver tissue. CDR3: CARNQGQSIGELFF. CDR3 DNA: TGTGCCAGGAACCAGGGACAGAGCATCGGGGAGCTGTTTTTT.